This T cell receptor beta chain was captured in a study of cytomegalovirus exposure and HLA in healthy donors. Study details: An early release of data contained tens of millions of unique TCRs, which came from HLA-typed donors. When just under 400 donors were genotyped, roughly 82% of them were found to fall in the Caucasian-associated ancestry cluster.

This CDR3 comprises 14 residues. Germline V gives CDR1 SNHLY, CDR2 FYNNEI. Trimming cost V 6 bases and J 8 bases, with 17 bases left between them. The PCR used 60 Vbeta and 13 Jbeta primers. The repertoire was sequenced with immunoSEQ multiplex PCR; TCRdb's copy has only in-frame clones and lacks some. This sample carries 100,000 to 150,000 clones, around four fifths of them seen once, and the ten largest clones take 20%. General study results and limits: DRB1 showed the most TCR associations and HLA-C the fewest in a later analysis, as rates varied by HLA locus. In a later analysis, HLA-associated TCR beta chains were more clonally expanded than equally common others.

Of note for this clone: Its antigen remains unidentified.

This sequence joins TRBV2 and TRBJ2-1; D is perhaps TRBD2 (7 bases). The sequencing sample was made of PBMCs. This receptor was obtained from a man aged 18 to 29 in good health and CMV-seropositive. The CDR3 nucleotides read TGTGCCAGCAGGGGGGGGCGGGGGTTGGATGAGCAGTTCTTC. Translating gives CASRGGRGLDEQFF.